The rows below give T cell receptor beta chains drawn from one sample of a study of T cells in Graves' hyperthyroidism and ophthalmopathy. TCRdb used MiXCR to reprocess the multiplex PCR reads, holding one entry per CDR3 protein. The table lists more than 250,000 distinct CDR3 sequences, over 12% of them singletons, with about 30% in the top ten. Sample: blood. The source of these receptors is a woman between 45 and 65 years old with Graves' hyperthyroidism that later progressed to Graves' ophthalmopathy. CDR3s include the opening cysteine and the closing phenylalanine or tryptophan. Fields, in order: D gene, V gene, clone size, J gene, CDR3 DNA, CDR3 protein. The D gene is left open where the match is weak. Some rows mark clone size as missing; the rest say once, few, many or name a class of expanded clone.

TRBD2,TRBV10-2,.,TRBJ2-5,TGCGCCAGCAGTGAGTCGACTAGCGGAAAAGAGACCCAGTACTTC,CASSESTSGKETQYF
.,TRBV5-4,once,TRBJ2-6,TGTGCCAGCAGCGTCTGGGGCGGGTACTCTGGGGCCAACGTCCTGACTTTC,CASSVWGGYSGANVLTF
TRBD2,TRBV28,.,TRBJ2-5,TGTGCCAGCAGTTTATCTAGCGGGAGGGCAGGAGAGACCCAGTACTTC,CASSLSSGRAGETQYF
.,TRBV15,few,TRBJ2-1,TGTGCCACCAGCCGCCGGGCCTTCAATGAGCAGTTCTTC,CATSRRAFNEQFF
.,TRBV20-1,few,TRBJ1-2,TGCAGTGCAACGGGGGGGGGTTATAACTATGGCTACACCTTC,CSATGGGYNYGYTF
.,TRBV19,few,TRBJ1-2,TGTGCCAGTAGTACCCCAGTTGACAGGCCTGGTTATGGCTACACCTTC,CASSTPVDRPGYGYTF
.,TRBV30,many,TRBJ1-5,TGTGCCTGGAGTGCTCGGGGGAATCAGCCCCAGCATTTT,CAWSARGNQPQHF
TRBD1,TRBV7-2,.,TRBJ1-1,TGTGCCAGCAGCCGAACGGGACAGGGGACGGCTTTCTTT,CASSRTGQGTAFF
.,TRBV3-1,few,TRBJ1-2,TGTGCCAGCAGCCCCTGGGGGGGCTCTAACTATGGCTACACCTTC,CASSPWGGSNYGYTF
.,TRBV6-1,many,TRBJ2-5,TGTGCCAGCTGGGGGGAGACCCAGTACTTC,CASWGETQYF
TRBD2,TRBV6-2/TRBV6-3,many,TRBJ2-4,TGTGCCAGCAGAAAACTAGCGGGAGCCATAAACATTCAGTACTTC,CASRKLAGAINIQYF
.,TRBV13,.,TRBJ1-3,TGTGCCAGCAGCTTAGGGCAGTTGTCTGGAAACACCATATATTTT,CASSLGQLSGNTIYF
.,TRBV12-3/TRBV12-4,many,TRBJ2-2,TGTGCCAGCAGCCTTTCGGGGGAGCTGTTTTTT,CASSLSGELFF
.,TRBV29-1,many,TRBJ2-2,TGCAGCGCCCGGACAGAAACCGGGGAGCTGTTTTTT,CSARTETGELFF
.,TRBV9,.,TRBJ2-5,TGTGCCAGCAGCGTAGACAGGGCAGAGACCCAGTACTTC,CASSVDRAETQYF
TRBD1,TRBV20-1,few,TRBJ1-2,TGCAGTGCTCGTGCCCCCGGGACAGGGGGCAAAGCTAACTATGGCTACACCTTC,CSARAPGTGGKANYGYTF
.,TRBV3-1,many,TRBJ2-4,TGTGCCAGCAGCCAAGAGGGCCTGAAAAACATTCAGTACTTC,CASSQEGLKNIQYF
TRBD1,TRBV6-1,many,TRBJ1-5,TGTGCCAGCAGCCCGGACAGGGCGGACGGCAATCAGCCCCAGCATTTT,CASSPDRADGNQPQHF
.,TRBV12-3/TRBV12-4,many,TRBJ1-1,TGTGCCAGCAGTTCAGGACCTGGGACTGAAGCTTTCTTT,CASSSGPGTEAFF
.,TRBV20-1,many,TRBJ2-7,TGCAGTGCTAGAGGTACACCCTACGAGCAGTACTTC,CSARGTPYEQYF
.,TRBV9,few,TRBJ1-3,TGTGCCAGCAGCAAGGAACAGGGAAACACCATATATTTT,CASSKEQGNTIYF
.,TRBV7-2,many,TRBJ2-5,TGTGCCAGCAGCTTAGTGGTGCAAGAGACCCAGTACTTC,CASSLVVQETQYF
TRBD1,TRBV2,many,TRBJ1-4,TGTGCCAGCAGTCACAGGGGAGGTGAAAAACTGTTTTTT,CASSHRGGEKLFF
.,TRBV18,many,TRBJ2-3,TGTGCCAGCTCACCATCGGACGGACGTAGAGATACGCAGTATTTT,CASSPSDGRRDTQYF
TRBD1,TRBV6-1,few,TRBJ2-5,TGTGCCAGCAGCGGACAGGGGGCACCCGAGACCCAGTGCTTC,CASSGQGAPETQCF
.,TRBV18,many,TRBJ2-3,TGTGCCAGCTCATCCCAAAAAGGCGGCGGGACAGATACGCAGTATTTT,CASSSQKGGGTDTQYF
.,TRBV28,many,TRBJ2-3,TGTGCCAGCAGTTTATGGGGCGCAGGCATCGACACAGATACGCAGTATTTT,CASSLWGAGIDTDTQYF
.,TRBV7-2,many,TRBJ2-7,TGTGCCAGCAGCTTAGTAGGTGGTAGCGGTTCCTACGAGCAGTACTTC,CASSLVGGSGSYEQYF
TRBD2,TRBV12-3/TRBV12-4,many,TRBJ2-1,TGTGCCAGCTCCAACCCGGGACTACTCTTGGACAATGAGCAGTTCTTC,CASSNPGLLLDNEQFF
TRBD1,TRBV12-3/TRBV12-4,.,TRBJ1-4,TGTGCCAGCAGTTTAGCGGGACAGGATTTGGAAAAACTGTTTTTT,CASSLAGQDLEKLFF
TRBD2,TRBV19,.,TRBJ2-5,TGTGCCAGTACCAGGACTAGCGGCACTGGGGAGACCCAGTACTTC,CASTRTSGTGETQYF
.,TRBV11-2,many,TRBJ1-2,TGTGCCAGCAGCTACCCTCGTGGCGGAATCAACTATGGCTACACCTTC,CASSYPRGGINYGYTF
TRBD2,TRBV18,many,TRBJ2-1,TGTGCCAGCTCACAACCCTCTCTAAGGGAGGGTGAGCAGTTCTTC,CASSQPSLREGEQFF
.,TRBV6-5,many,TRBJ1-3,TGTGCCAGCAGTTACAGTAGGCACCCGGGAAACACCATATATTTT,CASSYSRHPGNTIYF
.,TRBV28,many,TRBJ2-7,TGTGCCAGCAGACTAGCTAACCACGAGCAGTACTTC,CASRLANHEQYF
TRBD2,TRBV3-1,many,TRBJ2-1,TGTGCCAGCAGCCAACGAATAGCGGGAGGGCCGGATGAGCAGTTCTTC,CASSQRIAGGPDEQFF
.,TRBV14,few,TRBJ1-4,TGTGCCAGCAGCCAATTGGGACCGAGGCGTGAACTGTTTTTT,CASSQLGPRRELFF
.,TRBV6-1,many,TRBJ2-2,TGTGCCAGCGGACACCCGAACACCGGGGAGCTGTTTTTT,CASGHPNTGELFF
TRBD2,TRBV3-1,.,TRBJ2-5,TGTGCCAGCAGCCAAGTTGCTAGCGGGATCGTACAAGAGACCCAGTACTTC,CASSQVASGIVQETQYF
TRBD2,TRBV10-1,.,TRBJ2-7,TGCGCCAGCAGTTTCCGCCCATGTTGGGGACTAGCGGAAGCGGGTTACTTC,CASSFRPCWGLAEAGYF
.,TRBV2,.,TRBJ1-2,TGTGCCGGGGGGGCAGCGACTCTACTATTTTATGGCTACACCTTC,CAGGAATLLFYGYTF
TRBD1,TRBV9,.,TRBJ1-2,TGTGCCAGCAGCGGCCTTGGGACAGGGAACGGCTACACCTTC,CASSGLGTGNGYTF
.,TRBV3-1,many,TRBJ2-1,TGTGCCAGCAGCCATTTGTTACAGACCTACAATGAGCAGTTCTTC,CASSHLLQTYNEQFF
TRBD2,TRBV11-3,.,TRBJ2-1,TGTGCCAGCACTCTAGCGGGAGAATCCTACAATGAGCAGTTCTTC,CASTLAGESYNEQFF
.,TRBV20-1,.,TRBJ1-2,TGCAGTGCTAGAATCCGCTATGGCTACACCTTC,CSARIRYGYTF
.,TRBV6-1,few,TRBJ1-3,TGTGCCAGCAGTGAACAGGTCGGAAACACCATATATTTT,CASSEQVGNTIYF
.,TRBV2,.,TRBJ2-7,TGTGCCAGCAGTTCAAGGGTAGGCGAGCAGTACTTC,CASSSRVGEQYF
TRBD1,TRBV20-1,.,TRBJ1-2,TGCAGTGCTTCCAAGGACAGGGGGGACGGCTACACCTTC,CSASKDRGDGYTF
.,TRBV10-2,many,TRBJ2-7,TGCGCCAGCAGTGAGTCGTCGGGGTCCGGGGCCGAGCAGTACTTC,CASSESSGSGAEQYF
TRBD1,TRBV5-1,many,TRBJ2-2,TGCGCCAGCAGCCCGTCGGGACAGGGGACCACCGGGGAGCTGTTTTTT,CASSPSGQGTTGELFF
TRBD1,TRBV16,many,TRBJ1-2,TGTGCCAGCAGCCCCGGGAGGGGGCAGGTCTATGGCTACACCTTC,CASSPGRGQVYGYTF
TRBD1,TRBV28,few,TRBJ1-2,TGTGCCAGCAGTCAGGGGGTATATGGCTACACCTTC,CASSQGVYGYTF